This section outlines one T cell receptor (beta chain) sequence together with its context. This record comes from a study of T cells in tumors after PD-1 blockade. Sequenced by immunoSEQ multiplex PCR; TCRdb stores in-frame clones only, minus some. The sample lists 4,500 to 6,500 clones, about two thirds occurring once. The length of the CDR3 is 14 residues. The ends were cut back, 9 bases at V and 0 bases at J, with 14 bases in the middle. CDR1 is KGHSH and CDR2 is LQKENI in the germline V gene. The starting material was tumor tissue, obtained before anti-PD-1 treatment. The sequence was obtained from a human donor with basal cell carcinoma. The chain carries TRBV18 and TRBJ1-1, with a possible D match to TRBD1 (6 bases). The CDR3 reads CASQRDTLNTEAFF. The CDR3 DNA reads TGTGCCAGTCAAAGGGACACCCTGAACACTGAAGCTTTCTTT.